This T cell receptor beta chain comes out of a study of identical twins. The V gene end was trimmed by 5 bases and the J gene end by 7 bases; junction bases not matched to a gene: 5. Germline CDR1 and CDR2: DFQATT and SNEGSKA (reference sequence). The CDR3 covers 15 residues. Unique molecular identifiers were present on cDNA, and template switching added a universal primer site. TCRdb processed the 5' RACE reads anew with MiXCR; each CDR3 protein has one entry. This sample carries 1.5 million to 2 million distinct CDR3 sequences, about 30% of them seen once, and the ten largest clones take about 0.3%.

The sample comprised cord blood. This clonotype originated in a newborn girl in good health. J is TRBJ2-1 and V is TRBV20-1; 16 bases map to TRBD2. The CDR3, as DNA: TGCAGTGCTGCTCAGGGACTAGCGGGGGGGAATGAGCAGTTCTTC. This encodes CSAAQGLAGGNEQFF.